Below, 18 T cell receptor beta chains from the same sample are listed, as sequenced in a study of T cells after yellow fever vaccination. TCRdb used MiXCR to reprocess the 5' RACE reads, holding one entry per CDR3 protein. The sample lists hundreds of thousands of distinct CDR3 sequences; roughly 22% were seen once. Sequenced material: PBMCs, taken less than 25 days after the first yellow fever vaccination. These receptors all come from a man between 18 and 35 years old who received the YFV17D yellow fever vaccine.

The CDR3 is CASSQSQEVRETQYF. The CDR3 bases are TGCGCCAGCAGCCAGTCCCAAGAGGTCCGGGAGACCCAGTACTTC. This sequence joins TRBV5-1 and TRBJ2-5; no clear D gene. The CDR3 is made up of 15 amino acids. The V and J ends lost 4 bases and 5 bases respectively, with 18 bases between them. Germline lookup yields CDR1 SGHRS and CDR2 YFSETQ.

The CDR3 coding sequence is TGTGCCAGCAGTTCGTCCACGGGGGGGCGAAACACCATATATTTT. Amino acid sequence: CASSSSTGGRNTIYF. This chain uses TRBV6-5 with TRBJ1-3; TRBD1 is a possible D gene (6 bases). Per germline, CDR1 MNHEY and CDR2 SVGAGI. Trimming removed 4 bases at V and 5 bases at J, with 15 bases between. The CDR3 is 15 amino acids.

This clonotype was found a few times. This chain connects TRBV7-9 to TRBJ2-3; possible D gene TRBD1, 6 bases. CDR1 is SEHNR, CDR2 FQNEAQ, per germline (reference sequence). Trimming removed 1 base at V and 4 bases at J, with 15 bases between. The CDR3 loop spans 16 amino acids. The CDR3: CASSLGGLGEADTQYF. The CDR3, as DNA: TGTGCCAGCAGCTTAGGGGGGCTTGGTGAAGCAGATACGCAGTATTTT.

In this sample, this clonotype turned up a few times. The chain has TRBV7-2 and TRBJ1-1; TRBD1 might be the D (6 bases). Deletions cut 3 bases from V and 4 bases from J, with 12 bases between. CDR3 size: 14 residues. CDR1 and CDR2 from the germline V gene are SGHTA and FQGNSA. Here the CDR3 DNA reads TGTGCCAGCAGCTTCGACCAGGGGATCACTGAAGCTTTCTTT. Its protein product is CASSFDQGITEAFF. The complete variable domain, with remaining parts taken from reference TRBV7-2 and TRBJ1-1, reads GAGVSQSPSNKVTEKGKDVELRCDPISGHTALYWYRQSLGQGLEFLIYFQGNSAPDKSGLPSDRFSAERTGGSVSTLTIQRTQQEDSAVYLCASSFDQGITEAFFGQGTRLTVV.

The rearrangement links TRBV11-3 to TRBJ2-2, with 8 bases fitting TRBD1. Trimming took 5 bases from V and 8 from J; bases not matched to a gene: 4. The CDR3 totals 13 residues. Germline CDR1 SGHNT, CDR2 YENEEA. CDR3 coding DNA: TGTGCCAGCAGCATTCGGACAGGGGGGGAGCTGTTTTTT. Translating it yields CASSIRTGGELFF.

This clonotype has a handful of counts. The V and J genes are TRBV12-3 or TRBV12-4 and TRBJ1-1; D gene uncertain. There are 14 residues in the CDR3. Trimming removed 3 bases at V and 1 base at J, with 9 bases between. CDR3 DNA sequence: TGTGCCAGCAGTTTGGTTCCGGAGAACACTGAAGCTTTCTTT. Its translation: CASSLVPENTEAFF.

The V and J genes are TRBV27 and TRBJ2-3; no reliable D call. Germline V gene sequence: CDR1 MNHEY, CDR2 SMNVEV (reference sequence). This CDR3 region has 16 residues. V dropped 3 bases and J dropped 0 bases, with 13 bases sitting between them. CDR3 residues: CASSFTPALSTDTQYF. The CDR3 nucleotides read TGTGCCAGCAGTTTCACTCCGGCCCTAAGCACAGATACGCAGTATTTT.

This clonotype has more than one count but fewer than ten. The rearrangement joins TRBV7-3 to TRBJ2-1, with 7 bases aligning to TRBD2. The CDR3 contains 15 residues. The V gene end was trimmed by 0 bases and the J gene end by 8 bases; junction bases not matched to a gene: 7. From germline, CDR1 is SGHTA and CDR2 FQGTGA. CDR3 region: CASSLTLAGVDEQFF. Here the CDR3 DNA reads TGTGCCAGCAGCTTAACGTTGGCGGGGGTCGATGAGCAGTTCTTC.

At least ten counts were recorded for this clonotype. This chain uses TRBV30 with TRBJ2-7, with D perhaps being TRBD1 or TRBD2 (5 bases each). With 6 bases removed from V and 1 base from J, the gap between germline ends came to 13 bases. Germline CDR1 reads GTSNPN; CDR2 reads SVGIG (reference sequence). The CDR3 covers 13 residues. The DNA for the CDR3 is TGTGCCTGTCACCGGGACGGATCCTACGAGCAGTACTTC. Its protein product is CACHRDGSYEQYF.

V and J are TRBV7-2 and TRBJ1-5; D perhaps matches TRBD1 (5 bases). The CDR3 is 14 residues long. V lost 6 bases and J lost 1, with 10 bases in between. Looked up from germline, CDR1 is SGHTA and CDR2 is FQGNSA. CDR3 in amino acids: CASRQGVSNQPQHF. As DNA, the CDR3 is TGTGCCAGCAGGCAGGGAGTGAGCAATCAGCCCCAGCATTTT. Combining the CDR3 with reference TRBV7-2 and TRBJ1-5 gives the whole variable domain GAGVSQSPSNKVTEKGKDVELRCDPISGHTALYWYRQSLGQGLEFLIYFQGNSAPDKSGLPSDRFSAERTGGSVSTLTIQRTQQEDSAVYLCASRQGVSNQPQHFGDGTRLSIL.

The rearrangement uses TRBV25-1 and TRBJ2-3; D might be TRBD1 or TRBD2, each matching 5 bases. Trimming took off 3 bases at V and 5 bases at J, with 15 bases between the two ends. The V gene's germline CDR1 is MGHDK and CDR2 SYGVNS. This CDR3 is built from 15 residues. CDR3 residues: CASSDVAGAGDTQYF. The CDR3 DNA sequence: TGTGCCAGCAGTGATGTAGCCGGGGCCGGAGATACGCAGTATTTT.

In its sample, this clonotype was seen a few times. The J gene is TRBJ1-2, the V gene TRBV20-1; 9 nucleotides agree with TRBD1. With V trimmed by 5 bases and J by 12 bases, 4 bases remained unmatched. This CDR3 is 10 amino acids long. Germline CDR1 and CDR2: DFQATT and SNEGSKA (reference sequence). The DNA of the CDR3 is TGCAGTGCTGGGACAGGGACGGACACCTTC. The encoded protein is CSAGTGTDTF.

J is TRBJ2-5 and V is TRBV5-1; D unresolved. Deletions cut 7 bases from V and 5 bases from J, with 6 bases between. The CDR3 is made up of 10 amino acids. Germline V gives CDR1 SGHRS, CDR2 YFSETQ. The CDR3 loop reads CASPWETQYF. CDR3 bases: TGCGCCAGCCCTTGGGAGACCCAGTACTTC.

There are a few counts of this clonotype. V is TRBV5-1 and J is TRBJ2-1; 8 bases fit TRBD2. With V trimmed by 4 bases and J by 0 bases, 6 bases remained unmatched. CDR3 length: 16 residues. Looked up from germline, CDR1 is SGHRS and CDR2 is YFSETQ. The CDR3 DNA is TGCGCCAGCAGCCGAACTAGCGGAGCCTCCTACAATGAGCAGTTCTTC. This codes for CASSRTSGASYNEQFF. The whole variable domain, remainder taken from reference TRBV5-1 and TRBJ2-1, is KAGVTQTPRYLIKTRGQQVTLSCSPISGHRSVSWYQQTPGQGLQFLFEYFSETQRNKGNFPGRFSGRQFSNSRSEMNVSTLELGDSALYLCASSRTSGASYNEQFFGPGTRLTVL.

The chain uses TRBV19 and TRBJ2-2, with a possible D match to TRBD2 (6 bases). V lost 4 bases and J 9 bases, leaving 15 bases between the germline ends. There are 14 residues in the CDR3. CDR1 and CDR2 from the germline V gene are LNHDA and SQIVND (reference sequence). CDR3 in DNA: TGTGCCAGTAGTACCCTCGGAGGGGTTTGGGAGCTGTTTTTT. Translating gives CASSTLGGVWELFF.

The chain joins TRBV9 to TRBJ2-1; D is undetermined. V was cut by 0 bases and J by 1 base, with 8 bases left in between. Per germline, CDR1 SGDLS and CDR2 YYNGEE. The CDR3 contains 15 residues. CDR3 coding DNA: TGTGCCAGCAGCGTAGAGGGTGGGTCCTACAATGAGCAGTTCTTC. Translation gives CASSVEGGSYNEQFF.

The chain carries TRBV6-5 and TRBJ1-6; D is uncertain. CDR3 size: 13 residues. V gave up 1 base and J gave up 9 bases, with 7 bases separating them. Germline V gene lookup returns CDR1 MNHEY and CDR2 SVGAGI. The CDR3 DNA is TGTGCCAGCAGTTACTGGAGCGGTTCACCCCTCCACTTT. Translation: CASSYWSGSPLHF.

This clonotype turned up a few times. The CDR3 nucleotides read TGTGCCAGCTCTATACCGCGGGGGCGCCACACAGATACGCAGTATTTT. Translated, it gives CASSIPRGRHTDTQYF. The V and J genes are TRBV12-3 or TRBV12-4 and TRBJ2-3, with D possibly TRBD2 on 7 matching bases. The CDR3 is made up of 16 amino acids. With 8 bases removed from V and 2 bases from J, the gap between germline ends came to 20 bases.